The 6 T cell receptor beta chains presented below share a single source sample, sequenced in a study of graft-versus-host responses after intestinal transplantation. For these receptors, no antigen is known. Produced via immunoSEQ multiplex PCR; TCRdb's table is partial and in-frame only. The data contain about 90,000 clones, roughly four fifths of them singletons. Sequenced material: unstimulated CD4+ T cells sorted from spleen or lymph node cells, taken before intestinal transplant. The receptor source for this set is a human donor who received an intestinal transplant.

The CDR3 region is CASSAALPGEQFF. The CDR3 nucleotides read TGTGCCAGCAGCGCAGCCCTCCCGGGTGAGCAGTTCTTC. The rearrangement uses TRBV9 and TRBJ2-1, with no clear D. CDR1 and CDR2 from the germline V gene are SGDLS and YYNGEE. The CDR3 runs to 13 residues. The V gene lost 3 bases and the J gene lost 9 bases, with 13 bases spanning the gap.

The gene calls are TRBV30 and TRBJ2-3, with TRBD2 as a possible D gene (6 bases). The ends were cut back, 4 bases at V and 0 bases at J, with 11 bases in the middle. The CDR3 covers 14 residues. Germline-derived CDR1 and CDR2 are GTSNPN and SVGIG (reference sequence). The CDR3 sequence: CAWTAGSSTDTQYF. The DNA for the CDR3 is TGTGCCTGGACAGCGGGTTCTAGCACAGATACGCAGTATTTT.

The rearrangement links TRBV7-9 to TRBJ1-1, with 7 bases that match TRBD1. Germline CDR1 and CDR2: SEHNR and FQNEAQ (reference sequence). The CDR3 totals 14 residues. V dropped 4 bases and J dropped 1; count of bases not matched to a gene: 3. CDR3 loop: CASSSRTGNTEAFF. The DNA for the CDR3 is TGTGCCAGCAGCTCAAGGACAGGGAACACTGAAGCTTTCTTT.

The chain couples TRBV7-2 to TRBJ2-5, with TRBD1 as a possible D gene (8 bases). Between the trimmed V and J ends, which lost 6 bases and 5 bases, there was a span of 16 bases. Per the germline V gene, CDR1 is SGHTA and CDR2 is FQGNSA. This CDR3 spans 14 amino acids. The CDR3 loop is CASRDTGGGETQYF. The CDR3 DNA follows: TGTGCCAGCAGGGATACAGGGGGAGGGGAGACCCAGTACTTC.

CDR3 amino acids: CASSQASRGVEQYF. In DNA, the CDR3 is TGTGCCAGCAGCCAGGCGAGCAGGGGGGTCGAGCAGTACTTC. The J gene is TRBJ2-7, the V gene TRBV4-2; possibly TRBD1 for D (7 bases). This CDR3 region has 14 residues. V was shortened by 3 bases and J by 6 bases, with 15 bases between the two germline ends. Germline CDR1 reads LGHNA; CDR2 reads YNFKEQ.

The table lists this clone with a few counts. The genes are TRBV6-6 and TRBJ1-6; D remains ambiguous. Trimming removed 5 bases at V and 8 bases at J, with 16 bases between. The CDR3 spans 15 residues. CDR1 is MNHNY and CDR2 is SVGAGI in the germline V gene (reference sequence). The CDR3 DNA sequence: TGTGCCAGCAGTGTCGCCCGGGTCGGGGATTCACCCCTCCACTTT. Its translation is CASSVARVGDSPLHF.